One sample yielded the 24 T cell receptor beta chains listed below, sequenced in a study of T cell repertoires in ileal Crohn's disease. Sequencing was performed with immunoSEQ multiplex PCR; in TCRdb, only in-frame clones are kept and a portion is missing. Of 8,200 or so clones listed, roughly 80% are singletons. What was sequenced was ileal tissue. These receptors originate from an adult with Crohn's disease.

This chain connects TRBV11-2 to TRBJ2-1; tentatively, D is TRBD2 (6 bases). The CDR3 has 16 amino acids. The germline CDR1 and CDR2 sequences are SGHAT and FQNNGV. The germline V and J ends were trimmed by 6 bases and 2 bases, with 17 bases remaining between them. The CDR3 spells CASSSGLSITYNEQFF. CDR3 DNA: TGTGCCAGCAGTTCGGGACTGTCCATAACCTACAATGAGCAGTTCTTC.

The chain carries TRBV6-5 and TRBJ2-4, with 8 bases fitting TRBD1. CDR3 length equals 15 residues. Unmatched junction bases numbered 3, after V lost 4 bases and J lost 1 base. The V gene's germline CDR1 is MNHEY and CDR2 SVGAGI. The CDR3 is CASSSQGAAKNIQYF. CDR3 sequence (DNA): TGTGCCAGCAGTTCCCAGGGGGCTGCCAAAAACATTCAGTACTTC.

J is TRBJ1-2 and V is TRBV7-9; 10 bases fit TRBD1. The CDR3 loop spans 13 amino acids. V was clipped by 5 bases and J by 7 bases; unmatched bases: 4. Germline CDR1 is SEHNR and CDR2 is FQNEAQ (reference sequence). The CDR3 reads CASSKGTGVGYTF. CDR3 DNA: TGTGCCAGCAGCAAAGGGACAGGGGTTGGCTACACCTTC.

As DNA, the CDR3 is TGTGCCACCAGCAGAGAGTGGCGGGGGGACACTGAAGCTTTCTTT. Encoded protein: CATSREWRGDTEAFF. The J gene is TRBJ1-1, the V gene TRBV15; D may be TRBD1 (5 bases). The CDR3 is made up of 15 amino acids. Germline V gives CDR1 LNHNV, CDR2 YYDKDF (reference sequence). The V end lost 0 bases, the J end lost 3 bases, and 11 bases lay between the germline ends.

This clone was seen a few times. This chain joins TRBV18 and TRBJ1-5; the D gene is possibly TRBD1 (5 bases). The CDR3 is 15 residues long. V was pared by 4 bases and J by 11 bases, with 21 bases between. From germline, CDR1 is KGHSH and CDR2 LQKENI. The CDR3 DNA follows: TGTGCCAGCTCACTTTCGGGCCTTTCGAAAGGGGCCCAGCATTTT. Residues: CASSLSGLSKGAQHF.

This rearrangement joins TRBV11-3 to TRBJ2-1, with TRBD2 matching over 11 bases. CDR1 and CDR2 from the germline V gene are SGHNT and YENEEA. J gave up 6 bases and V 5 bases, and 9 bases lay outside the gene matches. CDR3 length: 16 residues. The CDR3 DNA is TGTGCCAGCAGCGTTTCGACTAGCGGGGCACTCAATGAGCAGTTCTTC. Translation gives CASSVSTSGALNEQFF.

The CDR3, as DNA: TGCGCCAGCAGCTTGAACGGGAACTCCTACAATGAGCAGTTCTTC. The encoded protein is CASSLNGNSYNEQFF. V is TRBV5-1 and J is TRBJ2-1, with TRBD2 as a possible D gene (5 bases). Germline-derived CDR1 and CDR2 are SGHRS and YFSETQ. The length of the CDR3 is 15 residues. V was clipped by 1 base and J by 0 bases, with 8 bases between them.

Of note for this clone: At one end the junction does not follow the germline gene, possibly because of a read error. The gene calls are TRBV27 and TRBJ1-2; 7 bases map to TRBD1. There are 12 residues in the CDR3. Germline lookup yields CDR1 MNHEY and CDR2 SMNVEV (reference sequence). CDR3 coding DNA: TGTGCCAGCAGTACCCCGACAGGGAATTGGGCCTTC. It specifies CASSTPTGNWAF.

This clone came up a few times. Here the CDR3 DNA reads TGCGCCAGCAGTGCCGCGGGGGGGGGCGCTATGAATGAGCAGTTCTTC. This encodes CASSAAGGGAMNEQFF. The chain recombines TRBV10-1 with TRBJ2-1, with 9 positions matching TRBD2. V shed 4 bases and J 7 bases; nucleotides not matched to a gene: 11. Germline V lookup: CDR1 WNHNN, CDR2 SYGVQD (reference sequence). There are 16 residues in the CDR3.

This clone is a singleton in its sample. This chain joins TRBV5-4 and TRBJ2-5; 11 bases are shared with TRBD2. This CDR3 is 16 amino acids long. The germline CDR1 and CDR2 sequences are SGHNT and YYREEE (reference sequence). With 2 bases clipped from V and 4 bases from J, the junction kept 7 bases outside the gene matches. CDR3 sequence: CASSLGVSGGVETQYF. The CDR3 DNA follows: TGTGCCAGCAGCTTAGGGGTTAGCGGGGGGGTAGAGACCCAGTACTTC.

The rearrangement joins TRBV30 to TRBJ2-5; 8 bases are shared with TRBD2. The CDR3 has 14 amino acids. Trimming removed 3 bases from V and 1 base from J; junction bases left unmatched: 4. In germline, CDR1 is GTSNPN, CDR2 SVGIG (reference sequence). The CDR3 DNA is TGTGCCTGGAGCCGGGGGGGCACCCAAGAGACCCAGTACTTC. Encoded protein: CAWSRGGTQETQYF.

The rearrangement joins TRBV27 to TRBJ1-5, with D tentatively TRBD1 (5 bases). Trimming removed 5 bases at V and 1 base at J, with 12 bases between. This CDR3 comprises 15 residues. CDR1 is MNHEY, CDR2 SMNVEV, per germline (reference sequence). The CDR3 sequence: CASSPGGGSNQPQHF. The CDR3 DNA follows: TGTGCCAGCAGTCCTGGGGGGGGAAGCAATCAGCCCCAGCATTTT.

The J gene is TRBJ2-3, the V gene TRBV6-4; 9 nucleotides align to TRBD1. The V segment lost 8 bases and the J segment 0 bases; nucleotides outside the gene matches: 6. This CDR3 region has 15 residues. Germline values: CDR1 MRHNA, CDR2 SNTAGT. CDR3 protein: CASCPGQGSTDTQYF. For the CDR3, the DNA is TGTGCCAGCTGCCCGGGACAGGGTAGCACAGATACGCAGTATTTT.

CDR3 sequence (DNA): TGTGCCAGTAGTATGAGCAGGGGACAGGGGATTGAGACCCAGTACTTC. It translates to CASSMSRGQGIETQYF. This chain connects TRBV19 to TRBJ2-5; TRBD1 agrees at 10 bases. The CDR3 has 16 amino acids. Per germline, CDR1 LNHDA and CDR2 SQIVND (reference sequence). Trimming at V came to 3 bases and at J to 5 bases, leaving 9 bases not matched to a gene.

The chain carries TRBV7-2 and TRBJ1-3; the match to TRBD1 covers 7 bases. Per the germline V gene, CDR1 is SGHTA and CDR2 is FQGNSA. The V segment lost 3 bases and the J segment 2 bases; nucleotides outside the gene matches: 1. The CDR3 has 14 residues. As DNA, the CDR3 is TGTGCCAGCAGCTTCCAGGGGGCTGGAAACACCATATATTTT. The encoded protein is CASSFQGAGNTIYF. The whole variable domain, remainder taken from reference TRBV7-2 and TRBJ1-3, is GAGVSQSPSNKVTEKGKDVELRCDPISGHTALYWYRQSLGQGLEFLIYFQGNSAPDKSGLPSDRFSAERTGGSVSTLTIQRTQQEDSAVYLCASSFQGAGNTIYFGEGSWLTVV.

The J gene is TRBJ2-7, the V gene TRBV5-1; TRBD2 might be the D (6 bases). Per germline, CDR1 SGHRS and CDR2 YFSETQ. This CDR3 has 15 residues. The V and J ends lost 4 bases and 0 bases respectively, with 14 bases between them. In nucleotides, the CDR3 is TGCGCCAGCAGCCGCGGAGGGGTTAGCTCCTACGAGCAGTACTTC. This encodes CASSRGGVSSYEQYF.

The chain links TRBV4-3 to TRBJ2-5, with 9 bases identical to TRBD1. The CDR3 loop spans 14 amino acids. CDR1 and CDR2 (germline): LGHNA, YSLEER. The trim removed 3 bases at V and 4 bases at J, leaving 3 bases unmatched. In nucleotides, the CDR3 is TGCGCCAGCAGCCACACAGGGGGCGCAGAGACCCAGTACTTC. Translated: CASSHTGGAETQYF.

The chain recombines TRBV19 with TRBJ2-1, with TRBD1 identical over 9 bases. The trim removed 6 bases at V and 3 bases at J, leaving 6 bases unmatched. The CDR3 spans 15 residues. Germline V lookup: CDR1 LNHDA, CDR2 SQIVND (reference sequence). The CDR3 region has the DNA TGTGCCAGTAGGCAACGGGACAGGGACTACAATGAGCAGTTCTTC. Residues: CASRQRDRDYNEQFF.

The CDR3 spells CASRAGQGLNTEAFF. CDR3 coding DNA: TGTGCCAGCAGGGCGGGACAGGGACTCAACACTGAAGCTTTCTTT. The chain carries TRBV7-9 and TRBJ1-1, with 9 bases lining up with TRBD1. V was pared by 6 bases and J by 2 bases, with 7 bases of the junction left unmatched. Germline loops: CDR1 SEHNR, CDR2 FQNEAQ (reference sequence). CDR3 length: 15 amino acids.

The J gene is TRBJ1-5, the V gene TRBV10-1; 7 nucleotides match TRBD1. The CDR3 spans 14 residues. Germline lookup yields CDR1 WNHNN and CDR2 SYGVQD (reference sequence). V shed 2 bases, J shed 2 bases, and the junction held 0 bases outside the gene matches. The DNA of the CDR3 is TGCGCCAGCAGTGAGACAGGGGGCAATCAGCCCCAGCATTTT. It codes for CASSETGGNQPQHF.

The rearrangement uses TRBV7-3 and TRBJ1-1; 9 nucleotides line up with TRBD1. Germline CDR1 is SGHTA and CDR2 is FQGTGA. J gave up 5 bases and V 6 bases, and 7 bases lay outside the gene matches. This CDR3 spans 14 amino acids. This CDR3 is CASSRTGDMTEAFF. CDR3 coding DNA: TGTGCCAGCAGTAGGACAGGGGATATGACTGAAGCTTTCTTT.

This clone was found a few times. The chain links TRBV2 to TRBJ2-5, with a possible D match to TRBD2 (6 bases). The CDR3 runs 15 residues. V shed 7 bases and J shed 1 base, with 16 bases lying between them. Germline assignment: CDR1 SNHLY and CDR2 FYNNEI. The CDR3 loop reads CASTLGGVSQETQYF. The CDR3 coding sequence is TGTGCCAGCACCCTAGGAGGGGTATCCCAAGAGACCCAGTACTTC.

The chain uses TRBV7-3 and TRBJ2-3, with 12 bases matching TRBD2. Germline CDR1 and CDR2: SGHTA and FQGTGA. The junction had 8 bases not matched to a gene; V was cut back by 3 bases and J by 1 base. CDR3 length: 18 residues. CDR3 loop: CASSFAASGGVGTDTQYF. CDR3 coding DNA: TGTGCCAGCAGCTTTGCTGCTAGCGGGGGGGTGGGCACAGATACGCAGTATTTT.

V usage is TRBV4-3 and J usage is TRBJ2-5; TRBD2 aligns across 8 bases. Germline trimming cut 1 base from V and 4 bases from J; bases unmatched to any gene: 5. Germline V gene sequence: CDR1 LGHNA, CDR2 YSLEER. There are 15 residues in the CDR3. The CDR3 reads CASSQVPGGGETQYF. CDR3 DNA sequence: TGCGCCAGCAGCCAAGTTCCCGGGGGGGGAGAGACCCAGTACTTC.